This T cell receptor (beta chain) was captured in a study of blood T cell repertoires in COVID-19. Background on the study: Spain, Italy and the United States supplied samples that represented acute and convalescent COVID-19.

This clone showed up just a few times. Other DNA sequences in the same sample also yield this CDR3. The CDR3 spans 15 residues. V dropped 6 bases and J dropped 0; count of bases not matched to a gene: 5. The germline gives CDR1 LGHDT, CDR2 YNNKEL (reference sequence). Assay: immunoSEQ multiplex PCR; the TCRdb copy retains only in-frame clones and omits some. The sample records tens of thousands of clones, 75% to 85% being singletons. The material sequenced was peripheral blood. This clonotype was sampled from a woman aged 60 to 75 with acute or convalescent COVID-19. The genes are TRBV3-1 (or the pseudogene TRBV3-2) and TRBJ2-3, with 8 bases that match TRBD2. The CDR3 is CASRLTSGSTDTQYF. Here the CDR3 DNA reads TGTGCCAGCAGGCTAACTAGCGGTAGCACAGATACGCAGTATTTT.